A selection of T cell receptor beta chains follows, all from one sample in a study of T-cell reconstitution after alpha-beta-depleted transplantation in children. TCRdb independently ran MiXCR on the PCR reads; one entry per CDR3 protein. The sample lists some 830,000 distinct CDR3 sequences, approximately 15% seen once, with approximately 4.5% in the top ten. The sequences come from PBMCs, mostly from graft donor cells, collected 360 days after TCRalphabeta/CD19-depleted stem cell transplant. The receptors were sampled from a male patient younger than 18 who had a stem cell transplant for acute lymphoblastic leukemia, so the T cells may come from the graft donor. The CDR3 runs from the conserved cysteine through the conserved F or W. Fields, in order: V gene, J gene, CDR3 protein.

V: TRBV19
J: TRBJ2-5
CDR3: CASSYLGEETQYF

V: TRBV9
J: TRBJ2-5
CDR3: CASSVVGAGASETQYF

V: TRBV29-1
J: TRBJ1-3
CDR3: CSVGGTPGNTIYF

V: TRBV7-2
J: TRBJ2-7
CDR3: CASSLYYNYEQYF

V: TRBV27
J: TRBJ2-7
CDR3: CASGIQGAHEQYF

V: TRBV15
J: TRBJ2-5
CDR3: CATSRGGEVETQYF

V: TRBV20-1
J: TRBJ2-5
CDR3: CSARVPRPQETQYF

V: TRBV5-1
J: TRBJ1-5
CDR3: CASSLRFSGHNQPQHF

V: TRBV29-1
J: TRBJ2-1
CDR3: CSVDPQGWDNEQFF

V: TRBV24-1
J: TRBJ1-1
CDR3: CATSDLVPRTEAFF